This TCR beta chain is drawn from a study of T-cell memory formation after mild COVID-19. At the level of the study: TCR clusters were largely donor specific.

Trimming took 4 bases from V and 5 from J, leaving 20 bases between them. This CDR3 has 16 amino acids. The V gene's germline CDR1 is LNHDA and CDR2 SQIVND (reference sequence). The 5'RACE method, run with constant-segment primers, produced TCR alpha and TCR beta cDNA libraries (carrying sample barcodes and UMIs). TCRdb ran MiXCR on the 5' RACE reads and lists one entry per CDR3 protein. Found here are 58,000 or so distinct CDR3 sequences, roughly a quarter of them singletons; the top ten hold about 42%. The TCR comes from a man younger than 35 who had mild COVID-19 (a few samples of this study predate the infection). Cell type and time point are not known. The sample comprised PBMCs or a T cell subset sorted from them (not recorded which). The chain carries TRBV19 and TRBJ1-2; D possibly corresponds to TRBD1 (5 bases). The CDR3 region is CASSRSGYGREYGYTF. The CDR3 DNA follows: TGTGCCAGTAGTAGGTCTGGTTACGGCAGGGAGTATGGCTACACCTTC.